This T cell receptor (beta chain) derives from a study of cytomegalovirus exposure and HLA in healthy donors. On the study more broadly: One earlier analysis, a look at about 179 million T cells, found some 120 million unique TCR beta sequences. Some 90 million unique TCRs from HLA-typed donors were held in an early data release.

With 60 Vbeta and 13 Jbeta primers, the PCR was carried out. Generated by immunoSEQ multiplex PCR, the TCRdb table keeps only in-frame clones and is missing some. The table records 150,000 to 200,000 clones, about 80% of them present only once. Note on this clone: The antigen remains undetermined.

Findings and caveats of the study: In presence/absence analyses, roughly uniform sequencing depth across donors was assumed. In a later analysis, TCR beta V- and J-gene trimming was associated with a missense DCLRE1C variant.

The source of this sequence is a woman in her twenties or thirties in good health and CMV-seropositive. The sequenced sample was PBMCs.

For the CDR3, the DNA is TGTGCCTGGGGACAGGGGGACTACGAGCAGTACTTC. It specifies CAWGQGDYEQYF. This chain connects TRBV30 to TRBJ2-7, with 10 bases aligning to TRBD1. The germline V gene has CDR1 GTSNPN and CDR2 SVGIG (reference sequence). The V gene end was trimmed by 5 bases and the J gene end by 3 bases; junction bases not matched to a gene: 1. This CDR3 region has 12 residues.